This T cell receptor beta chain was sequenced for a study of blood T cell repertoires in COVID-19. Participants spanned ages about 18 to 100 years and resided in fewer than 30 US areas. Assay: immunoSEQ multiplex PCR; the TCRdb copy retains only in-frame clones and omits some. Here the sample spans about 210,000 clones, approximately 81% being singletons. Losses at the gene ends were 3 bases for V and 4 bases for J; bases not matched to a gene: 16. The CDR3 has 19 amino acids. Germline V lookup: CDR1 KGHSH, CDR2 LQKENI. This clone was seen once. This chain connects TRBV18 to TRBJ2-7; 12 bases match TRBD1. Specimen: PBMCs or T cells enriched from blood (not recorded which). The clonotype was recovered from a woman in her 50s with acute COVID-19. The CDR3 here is CASSPAVGARDRGLYEQYF. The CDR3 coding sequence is TGTGCCAGCTCACCGGCCGTGGGGGCAAGGGACAGGGGGCTATACGAGCAGTACTTC.